The clone carrying this T cell receptor beta chain was seen a handful of times. The germline V gene encodes CDR1 MDHEN and CDR2 SYDVKM. V lost 5 bases and J lost 0; bases outside the gene matches: 9. The CDR3 totals 16 residues. These data belong to a study of blood T cells in healthy people across ages. Together with a sample-barcoded 5' primer, a J-beta primer mix was included in a second PCR lasting about 7 to 11 cycles. A template-switch adaptor containing 12 random nucleotides labeled each cDNA molecule. TCRdb analysed the 5' RACE reads with MiXCR anew, one entry per CDR3 protein. The table lists roughly 1,500,000 distinct CDR3 sequences, about 35% of them singletons, with about 11% in the top ten.

The source is a woman in her 30s in good health. The rearrangement joins TRBV28 to TRBJ1-2; 7 bases are a match to TRBD1. The sequenced sample consisted of blood. The CDR3 loop reads CASSRQGSPSNYGYTF. For the CDR3, the DNA is TGTGCCAGCAGTAGACAGGGATCCCCCTCTAACTATGGCTACACCTTC.